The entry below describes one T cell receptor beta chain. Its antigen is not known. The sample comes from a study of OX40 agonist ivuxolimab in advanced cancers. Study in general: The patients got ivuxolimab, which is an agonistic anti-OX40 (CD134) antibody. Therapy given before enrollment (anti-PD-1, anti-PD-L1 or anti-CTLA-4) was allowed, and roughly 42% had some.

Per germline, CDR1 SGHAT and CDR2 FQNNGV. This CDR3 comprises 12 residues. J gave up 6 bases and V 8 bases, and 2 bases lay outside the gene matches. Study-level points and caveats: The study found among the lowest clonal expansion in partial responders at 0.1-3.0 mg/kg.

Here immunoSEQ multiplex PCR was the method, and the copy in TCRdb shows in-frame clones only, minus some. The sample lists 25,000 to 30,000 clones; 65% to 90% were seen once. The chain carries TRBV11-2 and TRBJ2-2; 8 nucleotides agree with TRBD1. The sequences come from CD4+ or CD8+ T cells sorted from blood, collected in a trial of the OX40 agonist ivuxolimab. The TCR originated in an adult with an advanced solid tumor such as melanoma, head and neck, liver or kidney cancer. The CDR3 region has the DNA TGTGCCAGCGGACAGGGACCCGGGGAGCTGTTTTTT. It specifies CASGQGPGELFF.